This note documents a single T cell receptor beta chain sequence. What it binds is unknown. The data are from a study of early T cells in non-severe SARS-CoV-2 infection. Study-level background: Unpaired chains resulted from sequencing bulk RNA of unsorted whole blood. Study observations and caveats: A preference for anti-spike CD8 responses marked VDJdb matching, which missed private and CD4 specificities.

Unique molecular identifiers were added to individual cDNA molecules. MiXCR was run by TCRdb on the 5' RACE reads, yielding one entry per CDR3 protein. Seen here are approximately 49,000 distinct CDR3 sequences, over 9.5% observed once, and the top ten hold over 7.5%. The CDR3 runs 14 residues. V was clipped by 6 bases and J by 7 bases; unmatched bases: 5. Per germline, CDR1 MNHEY and CDR2 SVGEGT. The receptor comes from an adult who was a healthcare worker with PCR-confirmed SARS-CoV-2 infection or an uninfected control (not recorded which). Source material: whole blood. The chain recombines TRBV6-2 or TRBV6-3 with TRBJ1-4, with 10 bases that match TRBD1. The CDR3 DNA is TGTGCCAGCAGGAAGACAGGGGGCGGTGAAAAACTGTTTTTT. Amino acids: CASRKTGGGEKLFF.